A selection of T cell receptor beta chains follows, all from one sample in a study of T cell responses to AZD1222 COVID-19 vaccine. Profiling relied on immunoSEQ multiplex PCR, and the TCRdb table lists in-frame clones only, not all of them. The sample consists of 100,000 to 150,000 clones, about nine tenths of them appearing once. The material sequenced was peripheral blood, taken on day 0 of AZD1222 vaccination. These receptors were collected from an adult in good health. The CDR3 runs from the conserved cysteine through the conserved F or W. Fields, in order: clone size, D gene, CDR3 length, J gene, V gene, CDR3 protein, CDR3 DNA. D genes are given only for firm matches. Size is stated for part of the rows, as once, few or many counts, or as a class when the clone is expanded.

NA,NA,14,TRBJ2-3,TRBV7-2,CASSLDGSADTQYF,TGTGCCAGCAGCTTAGACGGGAGCGCAGATACGCAGTATTTT
NA,TRBD1,16,TRBJ2-7,TRBV5-1,CASSLSPGTVSYEQYF,TGCGCCAGCAGCTTGTCCCCCGGGACAGTCTCCTACGAGCAGTACTTC
NA,TRBD1,18,TRBJ1-1,TRBV29-1,CSVEGLWQGVGVSTEAFF,TGCAGCGTTGAGGGATTGTGGCAGGGGGTAGGAGTGAGCACTGAAGCTTTCTTT
NA,NA,13,TRBJ1-3,TRBV12-3/TRBV12-4,CASSLSSGNTIYF,TGTGCCAGCAGTTTATCCTCTGGAAACACCATATATTTT
once,NA,12,TRBJ2-3,TRBV6-2/TRBV6-3,CASSLYVDTQYF,TGTGCCAGCAGTCTTTATGTGGATACGCAGTATTTT
NA,NA,12,TRBJ1-1,TRBV2,CASSEVNTEAFF,TGTGCCAGCAGTGAGGTCAACACTGAAGCTTTCTTT
NA,TRBD1,18,TRBJ2-6,TRBV5-4,CASSRDRGLGSGANVLTF,TGTGCCAGCAGCCGGGACAGGGGGCTTGGCTCTGGGGCCAACGTCCTGACTTTC
NA,TRBD2,15,TRBJ2-7,TRBV6-2/TRBV6-3,CASSYSTSVTYEQYF,TGTGCCAGCAGTTACTCGACTAGCGTTACCTACGAGCAGTACTTC
NA,NA,9,TRBJ2-1,TRBV29-1,CSVSPEQFF,TGCAGCGTCAGCCCCGAGCAGTTCTTC
once,TRBD1,15,TRBJ2-7,TRBV27,CASSPGDRLKFEQYF,TGTGCCAGCAGTCCGGGGGACAGGTTAAAGTTCGAGCAGTACTTC
NA,NA,15,TRBJ2-3,TRBV19,CASSFDVGHTDTQYF,TGTGCCAGTAGTTTCGACGTAGGACACACAGATACGCAGTATTTT
NA,NA,16,TRBJ2-6,TRBV5-1,CASSLAGLAGANVLTF,TGCGCCAGCAGCTTGGCCGGTCTAGCTGGGGCCAACGTCCTGACTTTC
NA,TRBD1,15,TRBJ1-5,TRBV6-5,CASSSGQDTLQPQHF,TGTGCCAGCAGCTCGGGACAGGACACGCTCCAGCCCCAGCATTTT
NA,NA,16,TRBJ1-1,TRBV27,CASSRLTREGGTEAFF,TGTGCCAGCAGTCGACTCACCAGGGAGGGAGGCACTGAAGCTTTCTTT
NA,NA,12,TRBJ2-2,TRBV6-5,CASRSLNGELFF,TGTGCCAGCAGAAGTTTAAACGGGGAGCTGTTTTTT